Included here is one T cell receptor (beta chain) sequence, with context. Its antigen is as yet unknown. This specimen belongs to a study of CD8+ T cells in alopecia areata. Peripheral blood, together with lesional scalp punch biopsies, was collected from alopecia areata patients. The study's findings and limits: More clonal than normal scalp was lesional scalp, particularly alopecia totalis/universalis.

It was cDNA, reverse transcribed from extracted RNA, that served as the sequencing template. The protocol was immunoSEQ multiplex PCR, while the TCRdb copy is restricted to in-frame clones and leaves out a portion. Seen here are 150,000 or so clones, just over 65% observed once, and the top ten hold roughly an eighth. The V and J ends lost 4 bases and 6 bases respectively, with 15 bases between them. There are 14 residues in the CDR3. The germline V gene has CDR1 SGDLS and CDR2 YYNGEE. The sample consisted of CD8+ T cells sorted from blood, taken at week 0. The chain couples TRBV9 to TRBJ2-3, with TRBD1 as a possible D gene (6 bases). This receptor was identified in a human donor with alopecia areata. CDR3 DNA: TGTGCCAGCAGCCCCTCAGGGGCGGCCGATACGCAGTATTTT. Its translation: CASSPSGAADTQYF.